The rows below give T cell receptor beta chains drawn from one sample of a study of T-cell reconstitution after alpha-beta-depleted transplantation in children. TCRdb called the PCR reads again in MiXCR, with one record for every CDR3 protein. The sample yields hundreds of thousands of distinct CDR3 sequences, under 20% seen once. The input for sequencing was PBMCs, mostly from graft donor cells, taken 360 days after TCRalphabeta/CD19-depleted stem cell transplant. The receptors here all came from a male patient aged 10 to 17 who had a stem cell transplant for acute lymphoblastic leukemia, so the T cells may come from the graft donor. CDR3s include the opening cysteine and the closing phenylalanine or tryptophan. The order of the fields is V gene, J gene, clone size, D gene, CDR3 DNA, CDR3 protein. A D gene is named only where the DNA matches it firmly. Clone sizes are given selectively: once, few, many, or a class where the clone is expanded.

v_call: TRBV24-1
j_call: TRBJ2-2
clone_size: few
d_call: -
cdr3_nt: TGTGCCACCAGTGATGGAACCGGGACAATGAACACCGGGGAGCTGTTTTTT
cdr3_aa: CATSDGTGTMNTGELFF

v_call: TRBV6-1
j_call: TRBJ2-1
clone_size: -
d_call: TRBD2
cdr3_nt: TGTGCCAGCAGTAGGAGCGGGAGAGGAGGTGAGCAGTTCTTC
cdr3_aa: CASSRSGRGGEQFF

v_call: TRBV18
j_call: TRBJ1-1
clone_size: -
d_call: -
cdr3_nt: TGTGCCAGCTCACTTTCCGACGGCGCTTTCTTT
cdr3_aa: CASSLSDGAFF

v_call: TRBV3-1
j_call: TRBJ2-1
clone_size: many
d_call: -
cdr3_nt: TGTGCCAGCAGCCATGCCAGGCAATCCTACAATGAGCAGTTCTTC
cdr3_aa: CASSHARQSYNEQFF

v_call: TRBV4-1
j_call: TRBJ1-1
clone_size: few
d_call: -
cdr3_nt: TGCGCCAGCAGCCAAGATATACGACTGAACACTGAAGCTTTCTTT
cdr3_aa: CASSQDIRLNTEAFF

v_call: TRBV7-9
j_call: TRBJ2-1
clone_size: many
d_call: -
cdr3_nt: TGTGCCAGCAGCTCCCGACTCAGCAATGAGCAGTTCTTC
cdr3_aa: CASSSRLSNEQFF

v_call: TRBV4-1
j_call: TRBJ1-3
clone_size: few
d_call: -
cdr3_nt: TGCGCCAGCAGCCAAGATCGTCGGGGGACCGCTGGAAACACCATATATTTT
cdr3_aa: CASSQDRRGTAGNTIYF

v_call: TRBV20-1
j_call: TRBJ1-1
clone_size: -
d_call: -
cdr3_nt: TGCAGTGCTAGAGTAGGTACCCTTCTGAACACTGAAGCTTTCTTT
cdr3_aa: CSARVGTLLNTEAFF

v_call: TRBV10-3
j_call: TRBJ2-7
clone_size: -
d_call: -
cdr3_nt: TGTGCCATCAGTGGGGCAGGTTACTCCTACGAGCAGTACTTC
cdr3_aa: CAISGAGYSYEQYF

v_call: TRBV4-1
j_call: TRBJ1-4
clone_size: few
d_call: -
cdr3_nt: TGCGCCAGCAGCCAAGATCCCCCCCCAGGGAGGGGAAAACTGTTTTTT
cdr3_aa: CASSQDPPPGRGKLFF

v_call: TRBV7-8
j_call: TRBJ2-3
clone_size: -
d_call: TRBD2
cdr3_nt: TGTGCCAGCAGCCCGGGACTAGCGGGAGGATATGATACGCAGTATTTT
cdr3_aa: CASSPGLAGGYDTQYF

v_call: TRBV5-1
j_call: TRBJ2-3
clone_size: few
d_call: -
cdr3_nt: TGCGCCAGCAAACTTATAGGGGCAGATACGCAGTATTTT
cdr3_aa: CASKLIGADTQYF

v_call: TRBV7-9
j_call: TRBJ2-5
clone_size: -
d_call: -
cdr3_nt: TGTGCCAGCAGCCACACGGGGCAAGAGACCCAGTACTTC
cdr3_aa: CASSHTGQETQYF

v_call: TRBV27
j_call: TRBJ2-1
clone_size: few
d_call: -
cdr3_nt: TGTGCCAGCGGGTTCGGGGGTTACAATGAGCAGTTCTTC
cdr3_aa: CASGFGGYNEQFF

v_call: TRBV29-1
j_call: TRBJ2-2
clone_size: many
d_call: -
cdr3_nt: TGCAGCGTTGAAGATTGGGACCAGGGCACCGGGGAGCTGTTTTTT
cdr3_aa: CSVEDWDQGTGELFF

v_call: TRBV2
j_call: TRBJ2-7
clone_size: -
d_call: -
cdr3_nt: TGTGCCAGCAGTAGGGACCCGGCCCACGAGCAGTACTTC
cdr3_aa: CASSRDPAHEQYF

v_call: TRBV11-1
j_call: TRBJ2-7
clone_size: -
d_call: -
cdr3_nt: TGTGCCAGCAGCTTAGGGTCCCTCACTCAGGTTATTTCCTACGAGCAGTACTTC
cdr3_aa: CASSLGSLTQVISYEQYF

v_call: TRBV27
j_call: TRBJ1-1
clone_size: few
d_call: -
cdr3_nt: TGTGCCAGCAGTTCCCTAATGGGCACTGAAGCTTTCTTT
cdr3_aa: CASSSLMGTEAFF

v_call: TRBV7-2
j_call: TRBJ2-3
clone_size: -
d_call: -
cdr3_nt: TGTGCCAGCAGCTTAGGGGATTTCACGGGGAGGGATACGCAGTATTTT
cdr3_aa: CASSLGDFTGRDTQYF

v_call: TRBV5-1
j_call: TRBJ2-7
clone_size: few
d_call: TRBD1
cdr3_nt: TGCGCCAGCAGCTTCCGGACAGGGGGTATATCCTACGAGCAGTACTTC
cdr3_aa: CASSFRTGGISYEQYF

v_call: TRBV7-4
j_call: TRBJ2-7
clone_size: -
d_call: -
cdr3_nt: TGTGCCAGCAGCTTAGCTGGAGGCAAGGGAGGGGGCCACGAGCAGTACTTC
cdr3_aa: CASSLAGGKGGGHEQYF

v_call: TRBV10-3
j_call: TRBJ2-5
clone_size: many
d_call: -
cdr3_nt: TGTGCCATCAGTGGGACTGTTCAAGAGACCCAGTACTTC
cdr3_aa: CAISGTVQETQYF

v_call: TRBV5-1
j_call: TRBJ2-2
clone_size: many
d_call: TRBD2
cdr3_nt: TGCGCCAGCAGCCTACGAACTAGCGGGGTGAACACCGGGGAGCTGTTTTTT
cdr3_aa: CASSLRTSGVNTGELFF

v_call: TRBV12-3/TRBV12-4
j_call: TRBJ2-6
clone_size: once
d_call: -
cdr3_nt: TGTGCCAGCAGTTTTGCAGGGATGGGCTCTGGGGCCAACGTCCTGACTTTC
cdr3_aa: CASSFAGMGSGANVLTF

v_call: TRBV4-1
j_call: TRBJ2-2
clone_size: -
d_call: -
cdr3_nt: TGCGCCAGCAGCCAAAAGTTCCTTAAAGCGAACACCGGGGAGCTGTTTTTT
cdr3_aa: CASSQKFLKANTGELFF

v_call: TRBV4-1
j_call: TRBJ2-7
clone_size: -
d_call: -
cdr3_nt: TGCGCCAGCAGCCAAGATGAGGGAAACGAGCAGTACTTC
cdr3_aa: CASSQDEGNEQYF

v_call: TRBV4-1
j_call: TRBJ1-3
clone_size: -
d_call: TRBD1
cdr3_nt: TGCGCCAGCAGCACACGGGACAGGGGTGGAAACACCATATATTTT
cdr3_aa: CASSTRDRGGNTIYF

v_call: TRBV9
j_call: TRBJ2-1
clone_size: -
d_call: -
cdr3_nt: TGTGCCAGCAGCGTAGGGGGCCTACCCCATGAGCAGTTCTTC
cdr3_aa: CASSVGGLPHEQFF

v_call: TRBV13
j_call: TRBJ2-3
clone_size: -
d_call: TRBD1
cdr3_nt: TGTGCCAGCAGCCCTCGGACAGGAGTCAGAGATACGCAGTATTTT
cdr3_aa: CASSPRTGVRDTQYF

v_call: TRBV20-1
j_call: TRBJ1-5
clone_size: -
d_call: -
cdr3_nt: TGCAGTGCTGACCGACACATCAATCAGCCCCAGCATTTT
cdr3_aa: CSADRHINQPQHF

v_call: TRBV11-2
j_call: TRBJ2-2
clone_size: -
d_call: -
cdr3_nt: TGTGCCAGCAGCGATAGCACGGGACCAAACACCGGGGAGCTGTTTTTT
cdr3_aa: CASSDSTGPNTGELFF

v_call: TRBV20-1
j_call: TRBJ2-3
clone_size: -
d_call: -
cdr3_nt: TGCAGTGCCCCAGCTCAAGGGGATACGCAGTATTTT
cdr3_aa: CSAPAQGDTQYF

v_call: TRBV6-1
j_call: TRBJ2-7
clone_size: few
d_call: -
cdr3_nt: TGTGCCAGCAGACCGAGGACAGTAGCCTACGAGCAGTACTTC
cdr3_aa: CASRPRTVAYEQYF

v_call: TRBV3-1
j_call: TRBJ2-7
clone_size: few
d_call: -
cdr3_nt: TGTGCCAGCAGCCAAGGTTCGGCGCCAGGGGCCTACGAGCAGTACTTC
cdr3_aa: CASSQGSAPGAYEQYF

v_call: TRBV6-1
j_call: TRBJ2-2
clone_size: few
d_call: -
cdr3_nt: TGTGCCAGCAGGCGGCTTCCCATCATTGACACCGGGGAGCTGTTTTTT
cdr3_aa: CASRRLPIIDTGELFF

v_call: TRBV5-5
j_call: TRBJ2-7
clone_size: -
d_call: TRBD2
cdr3_nt: TGTGCCAGCAGCCGACAAGTAGCGGGAATTCTGTACGAGCAGTACTTC
cdr3_aa: CASSRQVAGILYEQYF

v_call: TRBV21-1
j_call: TRBJ1-6
clone_size: -
d_call: -
cdr3_nt: TGTGCCAGCAGCGCCCGGGTCGGCTTCGATGTTAATAATTCACCCCTCCACTTT
cdr3_aa: CASSARVGFDVNNSPLHF

v_call: TRBV19
j_call: TRBJ2-1
clone_size: -
d_call: TRBD1
cdr3_nt: TGTGCCAGTAGTCCCGGGACAGGCCGGTTAGAGCAGTTCTTC
cdr3_aa: CASSPGTGRLEQFF

v_call: TRBV25-1
j_call: TRBJ1-1
clone_size: -
d_call: -
cdr3_nt: TGTGCCAGCAGTGAAGGGGGCATAACTGAAGCTTTCTTT
cdr3_aa: CASSEGGITEAFF

v_call: TRBV12-3/TRBV12-4
j_call: TRBJ1-5
clone_size: few
d_call: TRBD1
cdr3_nt: TGTGCCAGCAGTTTCGGACAGGGTGGTCAGCCCCAGCATTTT
cdr3_aa: CASSFGQGGQPQHF